The 6 T cell receptor beta chains reported below all come from one sample, sequenced in a study of blood T cell repertoires in COVID-19. TCRdb's table, derived via immunoSEQ multiplex PCR, lists solely in-frame clones and lacks some. Among around 240,000 clones listed, roughly 88% were seen once. The specimen sequenced was PBMCs or T cells enriched from blood (not recorded which). Every receptor here comes from a woman aged 45-65 years who had recovered from COVID-19.

The genes are TRBV27 and TRBJ2-1; 8 nucleotides agree with TRBD1. V shed 5 bases and J 3 bases; nucleotides not matched to a gene: 6. The CDR3 length is 15 residues. The germline V gene has CDR1 MNHEY and CDR2 SMNVEV (reference sequence). CDR3 nucleotides: TGTGCCAGCAGTAGTACCGGGACAGGCTACAATGAGCAGTTCTTC. Protein sequence: CASSSTGTGYNEQFF.

This clone was found once. The chain uses TRBV25-1 and TRBJ2-1, with 7 nucleotides matching TRBD1. The V segment lost 4 bases and the J segment 3 bases; nucleotides outside the gene matches: 6. There are 15 residues in the CDR3. Germline-derived CDR1 and CDR2 are MGHDK and SYGVNS. This CDR3 reads CASSGKTGSYNEQFF. CDR3 DNA sequence: TGTGCCAGCAGTGGCAAGACAGGGAGCTACAATGAGCAGTTCTTC.

V gene TRBV27 combines with J gene TRBJ2-1; the match to TRBD2 covers 8 bases. Germline lookup yields CDR1 MNHEY and CDR2 SMNVEV (reference sequence). With 3 bases clipped from V and 0 bases from J, the junction kept 7 bases outside the gene matches. This CDR3 spans 17 amino acids. In DNA, the CDR3 is TGTGCCAGCAGTTTGTTTAGCGGGGCCCCCTCCTACAATGAGCAGTTCTTC. As protein: CASSLFSGAPSYNEQFF.

This clone has a single count. The V and J genes are TRBV3-1 (or the pseudogene TRBV3-2) and TRBJ2-6; a possible D gene is TRBD2 (5 bases). The V and J ends lost 4 bases and 0 bases respectively, with 7 bases between them. The CDR3 sequence is 15 residues long. Looked up from germline, CDR1 is LGHDT and CDR2 is YNNKEL (reference sequence). CDR3 sequence: CASSRGFSGANVLTF. The DNA of the CDR3 is TGTGCCAGCAGCCGAGGGTTCTCTGGGGCCAACGTCCTGACTTTC.

The CDR3 spells CASSSTGGGYNEQFF. The CDR3 DNA follows: TGTGCCAGCAGCTCTACAGGGGGCGGGTACAATGAGCAGTTCTTC. This chain uses TRBV7-3 with TRBJ2-1; TRBD1 agrees at 9 bases. The length of the CDR3 is 15 residues. V dropped 4 bases and J dropped 4; count of bases not matched to a gene: 5. Germline assignment: CDR1 SGHTA and CDR2 FQGTGA.

The V gene is TRBV18, the J gene TRBJ1-5; 11 bases match TRBD1. This CDR3 comprises 16 residues. Germline CDR1 KGHSH, CDR2 LQKENI. The V segment lost 3 bases and the J segment 7 bases; nucleotides outside the gene matches: 8. The CDR3 nucleotides read TGTGCCAGCTCACCTACTGGGACAGGGGGGTTACAGCCCCAGCATTTT. This sequence encodes CASSPTGTGGLQPQHF.